The next 8 T cell receptor beta chains were all read from a single sample in a study of blood T cell repertoires in COVID-19. Sequencing used immunoSEQ multiplex PCR; TCRdb keeps in-frame clones, though not all of them. The table includes approximately 100,000 clones, around 82% detected once. Sequenced sample: peripheral blood. The origin of the receptors is a human donor in a cohort sampled during active or convalescent COVID-19.

The V and J genes are TRBV28 and TRBJ2-7, with 8 bases lining up with TRBD1. The CDR3 runs to 14 residues. Trimming at V came to 6 bases and at J to 0 bases, leaving 4 bases not matched to a gene. In germline, CDR1 is MDHEN, CDR2 SYDVKM. The chain's CDR3 is CASRQGESSYEQYF. The CDR3 coding sequence is TGTGCCAGCAGACAGGGGGAGTCCTCCTACGAGCAGTACTTC.

V and J are TRBV21-1 and TRBJ2-3; the D segment call TRBD1 is taken from the table without a DNA check. TRBV21-1 counts as a pseudogene. CDR3 size: 16 residues. The chain's CDR3 is CASSKEPDPRTDTQYF. In DNA form, the CDR3 reads TGTGCCAGCAGCAAAGAACCAGATCCACGCACAGATACGCAGTATTTT.

This sequence joins TRBV24-1 and TRBJ1-4; D is perhaps TRBD1 (5 bases). This CDR3 spans 15 amino acids. V dropped 12 bases and J dropped 0 bases, with 16 bases sitting between them. In germline, CDR1 is KGHDR, CDR2 SFDVKD. This chain's CDR3 is CAPVSGNATNEKLFF. In nucleotides, the CDR3 is TGTGCCCCAGTGTCAGGGAATGCAACTAATGAAAAACTGTTTTTT.

The chain recombines TRBV28 with TRBJ1-6; the D is unclear. CDR1 is MDHEN, CDR2 SYDVKM, per germline. CDR3 length: 12 amino acids. V was shortened by 3 bases and J by 10 bases, with 7 bases between the two germline ends. The CDR3 nucleotides read TGTGCCAGCAGTTTCGGGAAGTCACCCCTCCACTTT. This codes for CASSFGKSPLHF.

The CDR3 DNA sequence: TGTGCCATCAGTGAGTTATGGAACACTGAAGCTTTCTTT. It translates to CAISELWNTEAFF. The V and J genes are TRBV10-3 and TRBJ1-1; unclear D gene. The ends were cut back, 1 base at V and 1 base at J, with 4 bases in the middle. Germline V gives CDR1 ENHRY, CDR2 SYGVKD. This CDR3 is 13 amino acids long.

V and J are TRBV28 and TRBJ1-1; 11 positions match TRBD1. Germline-derived CDR1 and CDR2 are MDHEN and SYDVKM. This CDR3 region has 15 residues. The V gene end was trimmed by 7 bases and the J gene end by 4 bases; junction bases not matched to a gene: 8. CDR3 loop: CASTTDRGRITEAFF. CDR3 DNA sequence: TGTGCCAGCACCACGGACAGGGGGCGGATCACTGAAGCTTTCTTT.

CDR3 in DNA: TGCGCCAGCAGTGGTCCAGCGGGGGTGTGGGAGACCCAGTACTTC. Translated, it gives CASSGPAGVWETQYF. This chain connects TRBV10-1 to TRBJ2-5; 8 nucleotides match TRBD2. V lost 4 bases and J lost 5; bases outside the gene matches: 9. Germline V lookup: CDR1 WNHNN, CDR2 SYGVQD (reference sequence). This CDR3 region has 15 residues.

This rearrangement joins TRBV9 to TRBJ2-1; D is uncertain. CDR1 and CDR2 (germline): SGDLS, YYNGEE. Between the trimmed V and J ends, which lost 0 bases and 12 bases, there was a span of 13 bases. The CDR3 runs to 13 residues. The CDR3 loop reads CASSVEIPDRQFF. The CDR3 region has the DNA TGTGCCAGCAGCGTAGAAATCCCAGATCGGCAGTTCTTC.